The rows below give T cell receptor beta chains drawn from one sample of a study of shared clonotypes between healthy human individuals. Sequenced by immunoSEQ multiplex PCR; TCRdb stores in-frame clones only, minus some. The sample comprises around 340,000 clones, roughly 80% of which are singletons, and about 10% rests with the top ten. Source material: memory CD4+ T cells sorted from blood. These receptors all come from a man between 25 and 39 years old in good health. Both conserved end residues are part of each CDR3. Each record gives: D gene, V gene, CDR3 length, J gene, clone size, CDR3 DNA, CDR3 protein. A D gene is named only where the DNA matches it firmly. Clone size is given for some rows only: seen once, a few or many times, or a class if the clone is expanded.

-,TRBV29-1,13,TRBJ1-3,few,TGCAGCGCCCGGGGGGGCTCTGGAAACACCATATATTTT,CSARGGSGNTIYF
-,TRBV7-3,13,TRBJ1-5,-,TGTGCCAGCAGCTCAACCTCGGGGGGGCCCCAGCATTTT,CASSSTSGGPQHF
TRBD2,TRBV9,18,TRBJ2-3,-,TGTGCCAGCAGCGAGAGGGACCTGTTAGCGGGGGGCACAGATACGCAGTATTTT,CASSERDLLAGGTDTQYF
TRBD2,TRBV5-4,15,TRBJ2-1,-,TGTGCCAGCAGCTCACCTAGCGGGACCTACAATGAGCAGTTCTTC,CASSSPSGTYNEQFF
-,TRBV5-1,14,TRBJ2-3,once,TGCGCCAGCAGCTTGGACCCAAGCACAGATACGCAGTATTTT,CASSLDPSTDTQYF
TRBD2,TRBV27,18,TRBJ2-6,-,TGTGCCAGCAGTTTAAGACTAGCGGGGTTCTCTGGGGCCAACGTCCTGACTTTC,CASSLRLAGFSGANVLTF
TRBD1,TRBV18,15,TRBJ2-4,-,TGTGCCAGCTCTCTAGACAGGGGTTGGGGAAACATTCAGTACTTC,CASSLDRGWGNIQYF
-,TRBV6-6,14,TRBJ2-1,-,TGTGCCAGCAGTTACCGGGACTCCTACAATGAGCAGTTCTTC,CASSYRDSYNEQFF
-,TRBV2,15,TRBJ1-4,-,TGTGCCAGCAGTGAAGCGCGGGGGTTGGGTGAAAAACTGTTTTTT,CASSEARGLGEKLFF
-,TRBV5-6,14,TRBJ2-5,medium-sized,TGTGCCAGCAGTCCCCGCCCGAGTGAGGAGACCCAGTACTTC,CASSPRPSEETQYF
TRBD1,TRBV5-1,18,TRBJ2-6,-,TGCGCCAGCAGCTTGTTTGGGACAGGGGGCTCTGGGGCCAACGTCCTGACTTTC,CASSLFGTGGSGANVLTF
-,TRBV15,15,TRBJ1-3,-,TGTGCCACCAGCCTAGGGGGAATGGCGGGAAACACCATATATTTT,CATSLGGMAGNTIYF
-,TRBV14,13,TRBJ2-2,-,TGTGCCAGCAGCCAAGGATTAACCGGGGAGCTGTTTTTT,CASSQGLTGELFF
-,TRBV11-2,16,TRBJ1-1,few,TGTGCCAGCAGCTCAGGTTTTCGGAGACGGGACACTGAAGCTTTCTTT,CASSSGFRRRDTEAFF
-,TRBV9,14,TRBJ2-6,-,TGTGCCAGCAGTGGACCCTCTGGGGCCAACGTCCTGACTTTC,CASSGPSGANVLTF
-,TRBV19,14,TRBJ1-3,-,TGTGCCAGTAGTATAAAGGCAGCCGGAAACACCATATATTTT,CASSIKAAGNTIYF
-,TRBV5-1,13,TRBJ2-5,-,TGCGCCAGCAGCTGGCAATGGTTGGATGAGCAGTACTTC,CASSWQWLDEQYF
TRBD1,TRBV19,15,TRBJ2-6,-,TGTGCCAGTAGTCCGACAGGGTCGGGGGCCAACGTCCTGACTTTC,CASSPTGSGANVLTF
-,TRBV5-1,17,TRBJ2-6,few,TGCGCCAGCAGCTTGGTAACCTTATCCTCTGGGGCCAACGTCCTGACTTTC,CASSLVTLSSGANVLTF
-,TRBV11-2,14,TRBJ2-5,-,TGTGCCAGCAGCTTAGATCGGGTGTCGGAGACCCAGTACTTC,CASSLDRVSETQYF
TRBD2,TRBV9,15,TRBJ2-7,-,TGTGCCAGCAGCGTAGGCGGGACTAGCGTCTACGAGCAGTACTTC,CASSVGGTSVYEQYF
-,TRBV19,14,TRBJ1-5,-,TGTGCCAGTAGTATGGGGTTTGGCAATCAGCCCCAGCATTTT,CASSMGFGNQPQHF
-,TRBV5-1,19,TRBJ1-4,-,TGCGCCAGCAGCTTGGCCCGTGCAGGTAGGGGGGAACCTAATGAAAAACTGTTTTTT,CASSLARAGRGEPNEKLFF
-,TRBV29-1,11,TRBJ2-5,-,TGCAGTATTGGCAGGGAAGAGACCCAGTACTTC,CSIGREETQYF
TRBD1,TRBV5-1,15,TRBJ2-6,-,TGCGCCAGCAGCTTTAAGGGGGCCGGGGCCAACGTCCTGACTTTC,CASSFKGAGANVLTF
TRBD1,TRBV18,15,TRBJ1-4,-,TGTGCCAGCTCACCCCGAGGGGGCCAGAATGAAAAACTGTTTTTT,CASSPRGGQNEKLFF
-,TRBV29-1,12,TRBJ2-1,-,TGCAGCGTTGATTCTGGGGGCAGTGAGCAGTTCTTC,CSVDSGGSEQFF
-,TRBV11-2,12,TRBJ1-3,-,TGTGCCAGCAGCTCCGGTGGAAACACCATATATTTT,CASSSGGNTIYF
-,TRBV29-1,12,TRBJ2-1,-,TGCAGCGTTGAAGGGGCTGCTCGGGAGCAGTTCTTC,CSVEGAAREQFF
-,TRBV7-2,13,TRBJ2-1,-,TGTGCCAGCAGCTTTGTAACATTCGGTGAGCAGTTCTTC,CASSFVTFGEQFF
-,TRBV15,16,TRBJ2-3,-,TGTGCCACCAGCAGATCGGGGGTCCCTAGCATGCATACGCAGTATTTT,CATSRSGVPSMHTQYF
-,TRBV27,14,TRBJ1-4,-,TGTGCCAGCAGTTTGCTGGGAACTAATGAAAAACTGTTTTTT,CASSLLGTNEKLFF
TRBD2,TRBV5-8,14,TRBJ2-7,once,TGTGCCAGCAGCTTCAAGGCGCAGCGGGGCGAGCAGTACTTC,CASSFKAQRGEQYF
TRBD1,TRBV5-1,14,TRBJ2-7,-,TGCGCCAGCAGCCCCGGGACAGGGGGGTACGAGCAGTACTTC,CASSPGTGGYEQYF
-,TRBV7-8,13,TRBJ1-2,-,TGTGCCAGCAGCTTATTAGCTAACTATGGCTACACCTTC,CASSLLANYGYTF
-,TRBV28,14,TRBJ2-7,-,TGTGCCAGCTATTTCGGAGGGCAGGGGTACGAGCAGTACTTC,CASYFGGQGYEQYF
TRBD1,TRBV5-6,15,TRBJ2-7,-,TGTGCCAGCAGCTTGGCAGGGACAGGGGGCGTCGAGCAGTACTTC,CASSLAGTGGVEQYF
-,TRBV10-2,18,TRBJ2-7,-,TGCGCCAGCAGACCAAACAGGGGTAGAGCGGGGTACACCTACGAGCAGTACTTC,CASRPNRGRAGYTYEQYF
TRBD2,TRBV5-6,15,TRBJ2-5,-,TGTGCCAGCAGCTTGGGTCCAGCGGGAAGAGAGACCCAGTACTTC,CASSLGPAGRETQYF
-,TRBV6-5,13,TRBJ2-5,-,TGTGCCAGCAGTTACGACGGTCGTCGGACCCAGTACTTC,CASSYDGRRTQYF
-,TRBV10-3,15,TRBJ1-5,-,TGTGCCATCAGTCCGGACCGATCTAGCAATCAGCCCCAGCATTTT,CAISPDRSSNQPQHF